This T cell receptor (beta chain) was sequenced during a study of blood T cells in healthy people across ages. On this clonotype itself: Its target is unknown.

The V gene lost 7 bases and the J gene lost 2 bases, with 11 bases spanning the gap. The CDR3 loop spans 13 amino acids. Germline CDR1 reads MNHNS; CDR2 reads SASEGT. Together with a sample-barcoded 5' primer, a J-beta primer mix was included in a second PCR lasting roughly 7 to 11 cycles. Each cDNA molecule received a tag from a template-switch adaptor that had 12 random nucleotides. TCRdb itself ran the 5' RACE reads through MiXCR, one entry per CDR3 protein. The repertoire consists of 650,000 to 950,000 distinct CDR3 sequences, with around 42% occurring once and the leading ten covering nearly 20%. Whenever a sample was processed, at least 6.5 million PBMCs were isolated. General study results and limits: Diversity of TCR beta per million T cells declined in a roughly linear way with age. Changes seen in expanded clonotypes were possibly confounded by donor CMV status left unknown.

Sequencing input: blood. This receptor was identified in a man in his 60s in good health. V and J are TRBV6-1 and TRBJ2-5; D is possibly TRBD1 (5 bases). The CDR3 spells CASNPGLQETQYF. Here the CDR3 DNA reads TGTGCCAGCAATCCAGGGCTACAAGAGACCCAGTACTTC.